This record concerns one T cell receptor (beta chain) sequence. Treatment meaning: oral pan-JAK inhibitor, 5-10 mg twice daily. These data originate in a study of CD8+ T cells in alopecia areata. Across the study: Once tofacitinib had been taken for 6 to 18 months, 6 months off drug followed.

It was cDNA, reverse transcribed from extracted RNA, that served as the sequencing template. TCRdb's copy holds only in-frame clones and misses some; the assay was immunoSEQ multiplex PCR. This table holds about 74,000 clones, approximately 30% found once. The ends were cut back, 6 bases at V and 3 bases at J, with 13 bases in the middle. Per the germline V gene, CDR1 is SGHRS and CDR2 is YFSETQ. There are 13 residues in the CDR3. This specimen consisted of CD8+ T cells sorted from blood, obtained at week 4, from a patient treated with tofacitinib. This clonotype originated in a human donor with alopecia areata. The J gene is TRBJ2-7, the V gene TRBV5-1; D is perhaps TRBD1 (6 bases). The chain's CDR3 is CASNPRGYYEQYF. DNA of the CDR3: TGCGCCAGCAACCCCAGGGGTTACTACGAGCAGTACTTC.